This TCR beta chain was identified during a study of blood T cell repertoires in COVID-19. Study details: The United States, Italy and Spain supplied acute and convalescent COVID-19 samples. Nucleic acid was either cDNA or gDNA, and it came from T cells, B-cell-depleted T cells, or PBMCs.

CDR1 SQVTM and CDR2 ANQGSEA come from the germline V gene. Trimming removed 2 bases at V and 10 bases at J, with 9 bases between. The CDR3 covers 11 residues. TCRdb's table, derived via immunoSEQ multiplex PCR, lists solely in-frame clones and lacks some. The sample shows more than 250,000 clones, 86% of them seen only once. The table lists this clone with a few counts. Sequenced material: peripheral blood. The chain carries TRBV29-1 and TRBJ2-1; a weak D match, TRBD2 (6 bases). The clonotype originates from a woman between 45 and 60 years old with acute or convalescent COVID-19. The CDR3 nucleotides are TGCAGCGTTGAACGGGAGCTCGAGCAGTTCTTC. It translates to CSVERELEQFF.